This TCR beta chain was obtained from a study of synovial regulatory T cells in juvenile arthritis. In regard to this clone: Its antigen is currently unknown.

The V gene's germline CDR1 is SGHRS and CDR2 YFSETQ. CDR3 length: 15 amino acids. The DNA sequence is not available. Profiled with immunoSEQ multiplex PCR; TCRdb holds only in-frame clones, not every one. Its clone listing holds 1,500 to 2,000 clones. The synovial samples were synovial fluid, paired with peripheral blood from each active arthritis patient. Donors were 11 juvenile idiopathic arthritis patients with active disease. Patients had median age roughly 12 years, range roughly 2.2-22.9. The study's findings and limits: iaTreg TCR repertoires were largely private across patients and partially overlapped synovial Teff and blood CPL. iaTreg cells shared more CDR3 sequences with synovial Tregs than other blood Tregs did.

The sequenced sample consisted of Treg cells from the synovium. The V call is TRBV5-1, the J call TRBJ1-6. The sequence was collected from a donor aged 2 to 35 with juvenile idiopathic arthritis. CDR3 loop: CASSSRSSYNSPLHF.